This T cell receptor (beta chain) was profiled in a study of blood T cell repertoires in COVID-19. Germline V gene data show CDR1 as SGHNT and CDR2 as YYREEE (reference sequence). The CDR3 is 17 amino acids. Trimming pared 4 bases from V and 5 bases from J, leaving 24 bases between. Produced via immunoSEQ multiplex PCR; TCRdb's table is partial and in-frame only. The sample records approximately 250,000 clones, about 80% being singletons. Source material: PBMCs or T cells enriched from blood (not recorded which). This chain links TRBV5-4 with TRBJ2-5; D may be TRBD2 (7 bases). The clonotype originates from a man in his forties who had recovered from COVID-19. The DNA for the CDR3 is TGTGCCAGCAGCCCCTCGTGGGGGCGGGAGCAAGGGGAGACCCAGTACTTC. Translating gives CASSPSWGREQGETQYF.